This record covers a single T cell receptor beta chain. Its cognate antigen is unknown. Profiled with immunoSEQ multiplex PCR; TCRdb holds only in-frame clones, not every one. The sample shows approximately 160,000 clones, under 95% of them seen only once. Germline V CDR1 and CDR2: MGHRA, YSYEKL. CDR3 length equals 21 residues. The V end lost 1 base, the J end lost 4 bases, and 29 bases lay between the germline ends. The data were obtained in a study of cytomegalovirus exposure and HLA in healthy donors. Overall study context: In a later analysis, it was reported that the roughly 120 validation repertoires had been produced on the same platform as the 700 or so repertoires belonging to the first cohort.

The study, taken as a whole, reports: Listed as cytomegalovirus-associated were over 150 TCR beta chains.

The rearrangement uses TRBV4-1 and TRBJ2-1, with D possibly TRBD2 on 6 matching bases. Sequencing used PBMCs. The TCR sequence derives from a young woman in good health and CMV-seropositive. CDR3 sequence (DNA): TGCGCCAGCAGCCAAGGTGGGTCCGGGGGATCCGTAGACTCTTCTTACAATGAGCAGTTCTTC. This encodes CASSQGGSGGSVDSSYNEQFF.